The T cell receptor (beta chain) described here comes from a study of T cell responses to AZD1222 COVID-19 vaccine. Study-level background: Analyses pooled second doses at about 4 or about 12 weeks.

In regard to this clone: What it binds is not known.

Study results and limitations: Breadth and depth of Spike-specific TCRs rose after two AZD1222 doses.

Sequenced by immunoSEQ multiplex PCR; TCRdb stores in-frame clones only, minus some. The sample holds 75,000 to 100,000 clones, 89% seen once. The TCR comes from an adult in good health. The source was peripheral blood, collected on day 0 of AZD1222 vaccination.

This CDR3 is CASSEYGNNQPQHF. The CDR3 DNA is TGTGCCAGCAGTGAATACGGGAATAACCAGCCCCAGCATTTT. The chain combines TRBV25-1 with TRBJ1-5; the D is unclear. In germline, CDR1 is MGHDK, CDR2 SYGVNS. This CDR3 region has 14 residues. The V and J ends lost 0 bases and 7 bases respectively, with 10 bases between them.